This T cell receptor (beta chain) was observed in a study of blood T cell repertoires in COVID-19. Study summary: Donors in the United States, Italy and Spain gave samples during acute or convalescent COVID-19. Nucleic acid was either cDNA or gDNA, and it came from T cells, B-cell-depleted T cells, or PBMCs.

The participants were between roughly 18 and 89 years old and came from roughly 24 US areas. Donors in Cohort 3 who had recovered were those with two negative PCRs, healthcare professional clearance, or resolution of their symptoms. Using immunoSEQ multiplex PCR, the repertoire was profiled, and TCRdb retains in-frame clones only, with some absent. The repertoire holds a few hundred thousand clones, about 90% seen once, with 2.5% to 3% in the top ten. The V gene's germline CDR1 is KGHSY and CDR2 FQNENV. J gave up 4 bases and V 4 bases, and 5 bases lay outside the gene matches. The CDR3 has 15 amino acids.

Input material: PBMCs or T cells enriched from blood (not recorded which). The V and J genes are TRBV16 and TRBJ1-2, with 11 bases that match TRBD1. The TCR was taken from a woman in her twenties or thirties who had recovered from COVID-19. The CDR3 DNA is TGTGCCAGCAGCCTCGGGACAGGGGGATCCTATGGCTACACCTTC. It translates to CASSLGTGGSYGYTF. The full variable domain, with the rest looked up from reference TRBV16 and TRBJ1-2, is GEEVAQTPKHLVRGEGQKAKLYCAPIKGHSYVFWYQQVLKNEFKFLISFQNENVFDETGMPKERFSAKCLPNSPCSLEIQATKLEDSAVYFCASSLGTGGSYGYTFGSGTRLTVV.